This T cell receptor beta chain was identified in a study of technical replicates of blood from several donors. Trimming took 3 bases from V and 4 from J; bases not matched to a gene: 5. The CDR3 runs to 16 residues. Germline lookup yields CDR1 SGDLS and CDR2 YYNGEE. Generated by immunoSEQ multiplex PCR, the TCRdb table keeps only in-frame clones and is missing some. The table lists approximately 70,000 clones, 92% of them singletons. This receptor was obtained from a human donor in good health. The rearrangement uses TRBV9 and TRBJ2-1; TRBD2 aligns across 12 bases. The sample comprised T cells isolated from PBMCs. The CDR3 bases are TGTGCCAGCAGCGCAGGACTAGCGGGACGATACAATGAGCAGTTCTTC. Amino acid sequence: CASSAGLAGRYNEQFF. The whole variable domain, filled in from reference TRBV9 and TRBJ2-1, reads DSGVTQTPKHLITATGQRVTLRCSPRSGDLSVYWYQQSLDQGLQFLIQYYNGEERAKGNILERFSAQQFPDLHSELNLSSLELGDSALYFCASSAGLAGRYNEQFFGPGTRLTVL.